These 10 T cell receptor beta chains originate from one sample sequenced in a study of naive and memory T cell subsets. An equimolar mix of two oligonucleotides served as the beta constant-region primer for TRBC1 and TRBC2. Four rounds of PCR amplified the ligated cDNA using nested alpha and beta constant-region primers plus SP2. TCRdb re-derived calls from the UMI-ligation and nested PCR reads in MiXCR, one entry per CDR3 protein. The sample records approximately 80,000 distinct CDR3 sequences, around 9% being singletons. The sequencing input was naive CD8+ T cells from blood. The origin of the receptors is a human donor in good health.

This chain uses TRBV30 with TRBJ2-3, with 7 bases that match TRBD1. V lost 2 bases and J lost 6; bases outside the gene matches: 5. The germline V gene has CDR1 GTSNPN and CDR2 SVGIG (reference sequence). This CDR3 is 13 amino acids long. The CDR3 loop is CAWSSTGADTQYF. The CDR3 DNA sequence: TGTGCCTGGAGTTCCACAGGGGCCGATACGCAGTATTTT.

The chain has TRBV7-9 and TRBJ2-2, with a possible D match to TRBD2 (5 bases). The V end was cut by 5 bases, the J end by 6 bases, with 13 bases between. Germline lookup yields CDR1 SEHNR and CDR2 FQNEAQ (reference sequence). The CDR3 is 14 amino acids. Written as DNA, the CDR3 is TGTGCCAGCAGCGCCGAGGGTAGCGCCGGGGAGCTGTTTTTT. Protein sequence: CASSAEGSAGELFF.

This clonotype appeared a few times. V and J are TRBV12-3 or TRBV12-4 and TRBJ2-5; unclear D gene. V was cut by 3 bases and J by 2 bases, with 13 bases left in between. This CDR3 has 15 amino acids. As DNA, the CDR3 is TGTGCCAGCAGTTTGGGTTGGGCGGCGCAAGAGACCCAGTACTTC. It specifies CASSLGWAAQETQYF.

The chain joins TRBV2 to TRBJ2-2; no clear D gene. This CDR3 has 12 amino acids. V dropped 7 bases and J dropped 6 bases, with 9 bases sitting between them. Per the germline V gene, CDR1 is SNHLY and CDR2 is FYNNEI. CDR3 region: CASTPKAGELFF. The CDR3 coding sequence is TGTGCCAGCACCCCGAAAGCCGGGGAGCTGTTTTTT.

The J gene is TRBJ2-7, the V gene TRBV28; 12 bases align to TRBD2. Germline trimming cut 5 bases from V and 3 bases from J; bases unmatched to any gene: 2. Germline-derived CDR1 and CDR2 are MDHEN and SYDVKM. This CDR3 comprises 14 residues. CDR3 DNA sequence: TGTGCCAGCAGTGGACTAGCGGGACTCTACGAGCAGTACTTC. This encodes CASSGLAGLYEQYF.

This clonotype was observed many times. The V call is TRBV5-1, the J call TRBJ2-5, with 9 positions matching TRBD1. Germline CDR1 is SGHRS and CDR2 is YFSETQ. This CDR3 region has 14 residues. The V gene end was trimmed by 4 bases and the J gene end by 7 bases; junction bases not matched to a gene: 8. CDR3 coding DNA: TGCGCCAGCAGCCCGGGGACAGGGCCCCTGACCCAGTACTTC. It specifies CASSPGTGPLTQYF. The whole variable domain, filled in from reference TRBV5-1 and TRBJ2-5, reads KAGVTQTPRYLIKTRGQQVTLSCSPISGHRSVSWYQQTPGQGLQFLFEYFSETQRNKGNFPGRFSGRQFSNSRSEMNVSTLELGDSALYLCASSPGTGPLTQYFGPGTRLLVL.

This clonotype was picked up a small number of times. This chain joins TRBV27 and TRBJ2-7; 10 bases map to TRBD2. The J segment lost 2 bases and the V segment lost 2 bases, leaving 0 bases of the junction unmatched. This CDR3 has 14 residues. Germline V gene lookup returns CDR1 MNHEY and CDR2 SMNVEV (reference sequence). In DNA form, the CDR3 reads TGTGCCAGCAGTTTAAGCGGGAGGGCCTACGAGCAGTACTTC. Translating gives CASSLSGRAYEQYF.

The V call is TRBV12-3 or TRBV12-4, the J call TRBJ2-1; 9 bases align to TRBD2. The ends lost 3 bases at V and 12 bases at J; junction bases unmatched: 6. The CDR3 has 13 residues. In DNA, the CDR3 is TGTGCCAGCAGTTTTTTAGCGGGAGTAGGGCAGTTCTTC. Its protein is CASSFLAGVGQFF.

This clonotype was counted at least ten times. This chain joins TRBV7-6 and TRBJ2-2; no firm D call. V lost 2 bases and J 5 bases, leaving 6 bases between the germline ends. The CDR3 is made up of 13 amino acids. Per germline, CDR1 SGHVS and CDR2 FNYEAQ. The CDR3 DNA sequence: TGTGCCAGCAGCTTATCGCTGACCGGGGAGCTGTTTTTT. Translating gives CASSLSLTGELFF.

In its sample, this clonotype was seen many times. V and J are TRBV29-1 and TRBJ2-1; TRBD1 is a possible D gene (5 bases). The CDR3 consists of 12 residues. The germline V gene encodes CDR1 SQVTM and CDR2 ANQGSEA. Trimming removed 3 bases at V and 8 bases at J, with 11 bases between. CDR3 amino acids: CSVEDKAYEQFF. The CDR3 DNA reads as TGCAGCGTTGAGGACAAGGCCTATGAGCAGTTCTTC.